This T cell receptor (beta chain) was captured in a study of patients and donors after allogeneic stem cell transplantation. The germline V gene has CDR1 LGHDT and CDR2 YNNKEL (reference sequence). CDR3 size: 13 residues. The ends lost 5 bases at V and 2 bases at J; junction bases unmatched: 2. TCRdb processed the RT-PCR reads anew with MiXCR; each CDR3 protein has one entry. The sample has over 30,000 distinct CDR3 sequences, roughly a third seen once. This rearrangement joins TRBV3-1 to TRBJ2-5; 7 positions match TRBD1. Sequenced material: blood, either unsorted or a sorted T cell fraction (not recorded which). This TCR was recovered from a human donor who was either an allogeneic HSCT recipient or a stem cell or donor lymphocyte infusion donor (not recorded which). It is not recorded whose cells these are; they may come from a transplant donor. The CDR3 nucleotides read TGTGCCAGCAGCTGGGGACAGCAAGAGACCCAGTACTTC. This codes for CASSWGQQETQYF.